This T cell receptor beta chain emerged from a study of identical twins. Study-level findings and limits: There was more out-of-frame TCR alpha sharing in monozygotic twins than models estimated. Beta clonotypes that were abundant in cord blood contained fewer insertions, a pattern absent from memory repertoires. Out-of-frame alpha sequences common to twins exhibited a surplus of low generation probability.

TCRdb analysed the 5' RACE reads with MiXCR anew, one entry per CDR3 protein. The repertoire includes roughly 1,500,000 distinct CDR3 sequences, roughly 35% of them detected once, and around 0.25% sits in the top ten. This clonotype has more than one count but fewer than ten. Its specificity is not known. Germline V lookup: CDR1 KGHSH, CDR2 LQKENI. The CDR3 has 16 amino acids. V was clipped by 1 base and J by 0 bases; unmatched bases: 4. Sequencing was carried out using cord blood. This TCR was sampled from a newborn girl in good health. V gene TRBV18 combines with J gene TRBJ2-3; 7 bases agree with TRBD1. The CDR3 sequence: CASSPQGAISTDTQYF. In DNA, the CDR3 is TGTGCCAGCTCACCACAGGGGGCAATTAGCACAGATACGCAGTATTTT.